This T cell receptor beta chain was retrieved from a study of blood T cell repertoires in COVID-19. Study as a whole: Material from acute and convalescent COVID-19 was sourced from the United States, Italy and Spain.

Profiling relied on immunoSEQ multiplex PCR, and the TCRdb table lists in-frame clones only, not all of them. This table holds about 240,000 clones, 80% to 90% found once. This clone was detected once. J was trimmed by 1 base and V by 8 bases; bases with no gene match: 8. The V gene's germline CDR1 is SQVTM and CDR2 ANQGSEA. The CDR3 is made up of 14 amino acids. This clonotype was obtained from a man aged 50 to 59 with acute or convalescent COVID-19. This rearrangement joins TRBV29-1 to TRBJ1-1, with 9 bases lining up with TRBD1. The specimen was peripheral blood. In nucleotides, the CDR3 is TGCAGCTCACCGGAGGACAGGGGGAACACTGAAGCTTTCTTT. Encoded protein: CSSPEDRGNTEAFF.